The 23 T cell receptor beta chains presented below share a single source sample, sequenced in a study of shared clonotypes between healthy human individuals (TCRdb year 2020). Libraries were built with the immunoSEQ multiplex PCR assay. The table comes from immuneACCESS by way of TCRdb, which keeps in-frame sequences with V and J called. Part of the clones is missing from these tables; in studies checked, under half for an unresolved V gene and the rest for unknown reasons. The sample table holds about 2 million clones, of which over 85% were seen once. Roughly 1% of the sample rests with the top ten. CD8 naive samples were obtained by positive selection for CCR7 among CD45RO-negative cells, yielding a CD45RA+CCR7+ population from which TemRA cells were excluded. Sequenced input: naive CD8+ T cells sorted from blood. The sample's cell subset or site label, decoded: CD45RA+CCR7+. Source of these receptors: a man aged 18 to 30 in good health.

The chain joins TRBV5-1 to TRBJ2-1, with 12 bases identical to TRBD2. Trimming removed 0 bases from V and 1 base from J; junction bases left unmatched: 8. Looked up from germline, CDR1 is SGHRS and CDR2 is YFSETQ. This CDR3 region has 19 residues. The CDR3 sequence: CASSLGLAGEEYSYNEQFF. As DNA, the CDR3 is TGCGCCAGCAGCTTGGGACTAGCGGGAGAAGAGTATTCCTACAATGAGCAGTTCTTC.

This chain links TRBV21-1 with TRBJ1-2. TRBV21-1 is reported as a pseudogene. The CDR3 sequence is 14 residues long. CDR3 residues: CASSIEGGDYGYTF. CDR3 nucleotide sequence: TGTGCCAGCAGCATAGAGGGAGGCGACTATGGCTACACCTTC.

The chain joins TRBV7-6 to TRBJ2-7; a weak D match, TRBD2 (6 bases). Germline CDR1 SGHVS, CDR2 FNYEAQ. This CDR3 has 17 residues. Trimming cost V 5 bases and J 4 bases, with 24 bases left between them. The CDR3 reads CASSLLIPGPREYEQYF. CDR3 nucleotide sequence: TGTGCCAGCAGCCTTCTTATACCGGGCCCCCGGGAGTACGAGCAGTACTTC.

The chain joins TRBV2 to TRBJ2-7; 7 positions match TRBD1. Per the germline V gene, CDR1 is SNHLY and CDR2 is FYNNEI. The V gene end was trimmed by 3 bases and the J gene end by 6 bases; junction bases not matched to a gene: 5. This CDR3 is 13 amino acids long. The CDR3 DNA is TGTGCCAGCAGTGAGGCAGGGGGTGGCGAGCAGTACTTC. Its protein product is CASSEAGGGEQYF.

CDR3 in DNA: TGCGCCAGCAGTCGGGGGGGTAGCACAGATACGCAGTATTTT. Protein sequence: CASSRGGSTDTQYF. V gene TRBV10-2 combines with J gene TRBJ2-3, with 8 bases fitting TRBD2. This CDR3 has 14 residues. Germline V gene data show CDR1 as WSHSY and CDR2 as SAAADI. V gave up 5 bases and J gave up 0 bases; unmatched junction bases: 1.

This sequence joins TRBV28 and TRBJ2-5; 7 nucleotides line up with TRBD1. The germline gives CDR1 MDHEN, CDR2 SYDVKM. V lost 4 bases and J lost 9; bases outside the gene matches: 11. The CDR3 is made up of 14 amino acids. The CDR3 reads CASSYLDSQGAQYF. In DNA, the CDR3 is TGTGCCAGCAGTTACTTGGACAGCCAGGGGGCCCAGTACTTC.

This clone appeared once. The rearrangement joins TRBV28 to TRBJ2-6; a weak D match, TRBD1 (5 bases). Deletions cut 2 bases from V and 4 bases from J, with 12 bases between. The V gene's germline CDR1 is MDHEN and CDR2 SYDVKM. This CDR3 has 16 amino acids. The CDR3 DNA sequence: TGTGCCAGCAGTTTAAGAGTCCAGGGAGGGGCCAACGTCCTGACTTTC. It specifies CASSLRVQGGANVLTF.

V gene TRBV19 combines with J gene TRBJ2-2, with D perhaps being TRBD1 or TRBD2 (5 bases each). The CDR3 extends over 18 amino acids. Germline CDR1 is LNHDA and CDR2 is SQIVND (reference sequence). The ends were cut back, 4 bases at V and 6 bases at J, with 24 bases in the middle. CDR3 in DNA: TGTGCCAGTAGTACCATTGAACCGGGACCGAGCATACCCGGGGAGCTGTTTTTT. This sequence encodes CASSTIEPGPSIPGELFF.

V is TRBV7-8 and J is TRBJ1-1; perhaps TRBD1 as D (5 bases). V dropped 2 bases and J dropped 3 bases, with 13 bases sitting between them. CDR3 length: 15 residues. In germline, CDR1 is SGHVS, CDR2 FQNEAQ. CDR3 sequence: CASSLTTEGDTEAFF. As DNA, the CDR3 is TGTGCCAGCAGCTTAACGACAGAAGGGGACACTGAAGCTTTCTTT. The whole variable domain, remainder taken from reference TRBV7-8 and TRBJ1-1, is GAGVSQSPRYKVAKRGQDVALRCDPISGHVSLFWYQQALGQGPEFLTYFQNEAQLDKSGLPSDRFFAERPEGSVSTLKIQRTQQEDSAVYLCASSLTTEGDTEAFFGQGTRLTVV.

The chain links TRBV4-3 to TRBJ2-7, with TRBD2 as a possible D gene (5 bases). Per the germline V gene, CDR1 is LGHNA and CDR2 is YSLEER. Trimming took 0 bases from V and 3 from J, leaving 18 bases between them. This CDR3 has 17 residues. The chain's CDR3 is CASSQDLEGLNLYEQYF. Written as DNA, the CDR3 is TGCGCCAGCAGCCAAGATCTTGAGGGCCTCAACCTCTACGAGCAGTACTTC.

V and J are TRBV5-8 and TRBJ1-1, with D hard to call. The CDR3 is 14 residues long. The germline V and J ends were trimmed by 5 bases and 0 bases, with 11 bases remaining between them. The V gene's germline CDR1 is SGHTS and CDR2 YDEGEE. The CDR3 DNA sequence: TGTGCCAGCAGGAGGGCACACTTGAACACTGAAGCTTTCTTT. Translating gives CASRRAHLNTEAFF.

The chain links TRBV7-9 to TRBJ1-1; 10 bases line up with TRBD1. The CDR3 covers 18 residues. Germline V gene data show CDR1 as SEHNR and CDR2 as FQNEAQ (reference sequence). V was clipped by 5 bases and J by 3 bases; unmatched bases: 15. CDR3 coding DNA: TGTGCCAGCAGCCCACCCCTGACAGGGGGCGCAGAGGACACTGAAGCTTTCTTT. Translating gives CASSPPLTGGAEDTEAFF.

This chain connects TRBV7-9 to TRBJ1-2, with D unresolved. The CDR3 extends over 15 amino acids. Trimming shortened V by 7 bases and J by 4 bases, and 19 bases separated the two germline ends. The V gene's germline CDR1 is SEHNR and CDR2 FQNEAQ (reference sequence). The CDR3 DNA follows: TGTGCCAGCACCGTGATGGGTTCCGCGTCCTATGGCTACACCTTC. Protein product: CASTVMGSASYGYTF.

J is TRBJ1-5 and V is TRBV27; 7 bases align to TRBD1. This CDR3 spans 14 amino acids. J gave up 8 bases and V 2 bases, and 6 bases lay outside the gene matches. Looked up from germline, CDR1 is MNHEY and CDR2 is SMNVEV (reference sequence). The CDR3, as DNA: TGTGCCAGCAGTTTAGGGGAGGGGGCTGAGCCCCAGCATTTT. It translates to CASSLGEGAEPQHF.

This chain links TRBV5-8 with TRBJ2-4; D not certain. V was pared by 0 bases and J by 0 bases, with 4 bases between. CDR1 and CDR2 (germline): SGHTS, YDEGEE. The CDR3 is 14 amino acids. The DNA for the CDR3 is TGTGCCAGCAGCTTGGGTGTAGCCAAAAACATTCAGTACTTC. Its protein product is CASSLGVAKNIQYF.

The chain couples TRBV7-9 to TRBJ2-5; 9 bases agree with TRBD2. The germline gives CDR1 SEHNR, CDR2 FQNEAQ (reference sequence). The V segment lost 5 bases and the J segment 8 bases; nucleotides outside the gene matches: 6. The CDR3 covers 13 residues. The DNA of the CDR3 is TGTGCCAGCAGCCCCGGGACTAGCTATACCCAGTACTTC. Residues: CASSPGTSYTQYF.

This sequence joins TRBV19 and TRBJ1-1, with D perhaps matching TRBD1 (5 bases). The CDR3 is made up of 15 amino acids. Trimming pared 5 bases from V and 1 base from J, leaving 14 bases between. Germline CDR1 reads LNHDA; CDR2 reads SQIVND (reference sequence). The CDR3 is CASSYQGSGNTEAFF. CDR3 bases: TGTGCCAGTAGTTACCAGGGTTCGGGGAACACTGAAGCTTTCTTT.

The chain uses TRBV7-2 and TRBJ2-7; weak D call: TRBD1 (6 bases). From germline, CDR1 is SGHTA and CDR2 FQGNSA. The CDR3 is made up of 13 amino acids. V dropped 6 bases and J dropped 4 bases, with 13 bases sitting between them. CDR3 coding DNA: TGTGCCAGCAGAAGACAGGACCCATACGAGCAGTACTTC. Translating gives CASRRQDPYEQYF.

The chain carries TRBV5-1 and TRBJ1-2, with D possibly being TRBD1 (5 bases). Germline CDR1 SGHRS, CDR2 YFSETQ. Trimming took off 0 bases at V and 7 bases at J, with 13 bases between the two ends. CDR3 size: 14 residues. The DNA for the CDR3 is TGCGCCAGCAGCTTGGCCCCGGGGGGAGGTGGCTACACCTTC. The encoded protein is CASSLAPGGGGYTF.

This clone has just one count. The rearrangement joins TRBV4-1 to TRBJ2-5; 11 bases agree with TRBD1. This CDR3 has 18 amino acids. The V segment lost 1 base and the J segment 0 bases; nucleotides outside the gene matches: 7. Looked up from germline, CDR1 is MGHRA and CDR2 is YSYEKL. The CDR3 sequence: CASSQVGQGARYQETQYF. CDR3 sequence (DNA): TGCGCCAGCAGCCAAGTAGGACAGGGGGCGCGATACCAAGAGACCCAGTACTTC.

The genes are TRBV4-3 and TRBJ2-7, with 8 bases identical to TRBD2. CDR3 length: 16 amino acids. The V gene's germline CDR1 is LGHNA and CDR2 YSLEER. V lost 0 bases to trimming and J lost 2 bases; unmatched junction nucleotides: 6. CDR3 coding DNA: TGCGCCAGCAGCCAAGAAAGAACTAGCGGCACCTACGAGCAGTACTTC. Translated: CASSQERTSGTYEQYF.

V gene TRBV2 combines with J gene TRBJ2-3, with a possible D match to TRBD2 (5 bases). The CDR3 consists of 13 residues. With 7 bases removed from V and 9 bases from J, the gap between germline ends came to 17 bases. The germline CDR1 and CDR2 sequences are SNHLY and FYNNEI. CDR3 sequence: CASIGLNQGTQYF. CDR3 bases: TGTGCCAGCATTGGACTCAATCAAGGCACGCAGTATTTT.

This chain uses TRBV5-1 with TRBJ1-3, with D perhaps matching TRBD1 (5 bases). The CDR3 sequence is 13 residues long. Germline V CDR1 and CDR2: SGHRS, YFSETQ. V lost 0 bases to trimming and J lost 6 bases, with 7 bases between them. CDR3 residues: CASSLVGENTIYF. CDR3 DNA sequence: TGCGCCAGCAGCTTGGTGGGGGAAAACACCATATATTTT.